The 19 T cell receptor beta chains presented below share a single source sample, sequenced in a study of CD8 T cells in Susac syndrome. The RNA input was roughly 0.5 to 1 ug, and it was reverse transcribed with random hexamers. TCRdb reprocessed the immunoSEQ multiplex PCR reads with MiXCR, giving one entry per CDR3 protein. The data contain 100,000 to 150,000 distinct CDR3 sequences, roughly 80% of them singletons. The material sequenced was CD8+ T cells from PBMCs. The receptor source for this set is a human donor with multiple sclerosis.

The V gene is TRBV25-1, the J gene TRBJ1-6; 7 bases match TRBD1. Germline V lookup: CDR1 MGHDK, CDR2 SYGVNS. V was pared by 5 bases and J by 8 bases, with 6 bases of the junction left unmatched. The CDR3 contains 14 residues. The CDR3 loop reads CASSSWQGDSPLHF. CDR3 DNA sequence: TGTGCCAGCAGTTCTTGGCAGGGGGATTCACCCCTCCACTTT. The complete variable domain, with remaining parts taken from reference TRBV25-1 and TRBJ1-6, reads EADIYQTPRYLVIGTGKKITLECSQTMGHDKMYWYQQDPGMELHLIHYSYGVNSTEKGDLSSESTVSRIRTEHFPLTLESARPSHTSQYLCASSSWQGDSPLHFGNGTRLTVT.

The V and J genes are TRBV4-2 and TRBJ1-2, with a weak D call TRBD1 (5 bases). The CDR3 is 15 residues long. Germline V gene sequence: CDR1 LGHNA, CDR2 YNFKEQ. The germline V and J ends were trimmed by 3 bases and 3 bases, with 14 bases remaining between them. In DNA, the CDR3 is TGTGCCAGCAGCCATACCTCGACAGTAGACTATGGCTACACCTTC. It translates to CASSHTSTVDYGYTF.

This clonotype was recorded once. The chain uses TRBV20-1 and TRBJ2-1, with D possibly TRBD2 on 5 matching bases. Trimming cost V 0 bases and J 13 bases, with 10 bases left between them. The CDR3 runs 11 residues. CDR1 is DFQATT, CDR2 SNEGSKA, per germline (reference sequence). This chain's CDR3 is CSAREWGVQFF. As DNA, the CDR3 is TGCAGTGCTAGAGAATGGGGAGTTCAGTTCTTC.

The sample holds one count of this clonotype. The rearrangement uses TRBV2 and TRBJ1-5; 8 nucleotides agree with TRBD1. CDR3 length: 13 residues. V trimming: 5 bases; J trimming: 8 bases; junction bases outside the gene matches: 5. Germline V gives CDR1 SNHLY, CDR2 FYNNEI. CDR3 loop: CASSPDRVEPQHF. The CDR3 bases are TGTGCCAGCAGTCCGGACAGGGTGGAGCCCCAGCATTTT.

The chain couples TRBV7-2 to TRBJ2-5; D may be TRBD1 (5 bases). The CDR3 totals 15 residues. Germline CDR1 SGHTA, CDR2 FQGNSA. Trimming shortened V by 2 bases and J by 3 bases, and 13 bases separated the two germline ends. CDR3 sequence reads: CASSLYQGGEETQYF. The CDR3 coding sequence is TGTGCCAGCAGCTTATACCAGGGTGGCGAAGAGACCCAGTACTTC. Full variable domain (outside the CDR3, taken from reference TRBV7-2 and TRBJ2-5): GAGVSQSPSNKVTEKGKDVELRCDPISGHTALYWYRQSLGQGLEFLIYFQGNSAPDKSGLPSDRFSAERTGGSVSTLTIQRTQQEDSAVYLCASSLYQGGEETQYFGPGTRLLVL.

The chain couples TRBV7-9 to TRBJ1-3; D is perhaps TRBD1 (5 bases). V dropped 5 bases and J dropped 7 bases, with 18 bases sitting between them. CDR3 length: 15 residues. Germline V gives CDR1 SEHNR, CDR2 FQNEAQ (reference sequence). The CDR3 sequence: CASSPTGTPSNTIYF. CDR3 DNA sequence: TGTGCCAGCAGCCCTACGGGGACTCCCTCGAACACCATATATTTT.

The chain uses TRBV12-3 or TRBV12-4 and TRBJ2-7; D perhaps matches TRBD1 (6 bases). V lost 5 bases to trimming and J lost 2 bases, with 13 bases between them. The CDR3 consists of 14 residues. The CDR3 region is CASSTRDKPYEQYV. DNA for the CDR3: TGTGCCAGCAGTACCAGGGACAAGCCCTACGAGCAGTACGTC.

The rearrangement uses TRBV7-6 and TRBJ2-5; weak D call: TRBD1 (6 bases). Between the trimmed V and J ends, which lost 5 bases and 3 bases, there was a span of 10 bases. Germline V gene lookup returns CDR1 SGHVS and CDR2 FNYEAQ. The CDR3 covers 13 residues. For the CDR3, the DNA is TGTGCCAGCAGCCAGGACAGAGAAGAGACCCAGTACTTC. Its translation is CASSQDREETQYF.

The V gene is TRBV19, the J gene TRBJ1-2; D uncertain. The CDR3 totals 15 residues. V gave up 6 bases and J gave up 2 bases, with 16 bases separating them. Germline CDR1 is LNHDA and CDR2 is SQIVND (reference sequence). DNA of the CDR3: TGTGCCAGTAGCCCTCGACCGGGTAAGAACTATGGCTACACCTTC. This translates into CASSPRPGKNYGYTF.

J is TRBJ2-3 and V is TRBV12-3 or TRBV12-4; 12 positions match TRBD2. With 7 bases clipped from V and 7 bases from J, the junction kept 9 bases outside the gene matches. This CDR3 spans 15 amino acids. The CDR3 spells CASTPGLAGVNTQYF. The CDR3 DNA follows: TGTGCCAGCACGCCGGGACTAGCGGGCGTAAATACGCAGTATTTT.

This chain connects TRBV7-6 to TRBJ2-7, with D possibly matching TRBD2 (5 bases). This CDR3 has 15 residues. Per the germline V gene, CDR1 is SGHVS and CDR2 is FNYEAQ. Trimming took off 3 bases at V and 4 bases at J, with 16 bases between the two ends. CDR3 in amino acids: CASSFPPKPGYEQYV. CDR3 sequence (DNA): TGTGCCAGCAGCTTCCCCCCCAAACCGGGATACGAGCAGTACGTC.

The chain combines TRBV19 with TRBJ1-1; D is ambiguous. Germline V CDR1 and CDR2: LNHDA, SQIVND (reference sequence). The V gene lost 5 bases and the J gene lost 4 bases, with 17 bases spanning the gap. This CDR3 is 15 amino acids long. For the CDR3, the DNA is TGTGCCAGTAGTTGGTATCGGGGTTCAGGCACTGAAGCTTTCTTT. As protein: CASSWYRGSGTEAFF.

The rearrangement joins TRBV19 to TRBJ2-7, with 8 bases aligning to TRBD1. The V and J ends lost 10 bases and 2 bases, in that order; junction bases with no gene match: 7. Germline V gene lookup returns CDR1 LNHDA and CDR2 SQIVND (reference sequence). The CDR3 totals 13 residues. The CDR3 spells CATSDRETYEQYF. CDR3 coding DNA: TGTGCCACCTCGGACAGGGAGACCTACGAGCAGTACTTC. Combining the CDR3 with reference TRBV19 and TRBJ2-7 gives the whole variable domain DGGITQSPKYLFRKEGQNVTLSCEQNLNHDAMYWYRQDPGQGLRLIYYSQIVNDFQKGDIAEGYSVSREKKESFPLTVTSAQKNPTAFYLCATSDRETYEQYFGPGTRLTVT.

This clonotype has just a few counts. The genes are TRBV5-4 and TRBJ2-1, with D perhaps assigned TRBD1 or TRBD2 (6 bases each). The CDR3 is 13 residues long. The germline V gene encodes CDR1 SGHNT and CDR2 YYREEE (reference sequence). With 10 bases removed from V and 6 bases from J, the gap between germline ends came to 17 bases. The CDR3 region has the DNA TGTGCCGGAACTAATAGGGGGGCCAATGAGCAGTTCTTC. Translated: CAGTNRGANEQFF.

This clonotype has a single count. The chain is built from TRBV19 and TRBJ1-5, with D hard to call. The CDR3 is 13 amino acids. CDR1 and CDR2 from the germline V gene are LNHDA and SQIVND (reference sequence). V lost 3 bases to trimming and J lost 4 bases, with 7 bases between them. The CDR3 loop is CASSMGANQPQHF. The CDR3 DNA sequence: TGTGCCAGTAGTATGGGAGCTAATCAGCCCCAGCATTTT.

This chain links TRBV4-1 with TRBJ1-2; D is uncertain. In germline, CDR1 is MGHRA, CDR2 YSYEKL. This CDR3 is 15 amino acids long. The ends were cut back, 0 bases at V and 2 bases at J, with 10 bases in the middle. For the CDR3, the DNA is TGCGCCAGCAGCCAAGAAGCTAAGGGAAACTATGGCTACACCTTC. It translates to CASSQEAKGNYGYTF.

The chain uses TRBV19 and TRBJ1-1; D is unresolved. V shed 1 base and J shed 1 base, with 10 bases lying between them. CDR3 size: 15 residues. Germline V CDR1 and CDR2: LNHDA, SQIVND (reference sequence). CDR3 loop: CASSIGSRGNTEAFF. For the CDR3, the DNA is TGTGCCAGTAGTATAGGATCCCGGGGGAACACTGAAGCTTTCTTT.

The chain is built from TRBV19 and TRBJ1-1; a weak D match, TRBD1 (5 bases). This CDR3 comprises 14 residues. Germline CDR1 and CDR2: LNHDA and SQIVND (reference sequence). Trimming removed 1 base at V and 3 bases at J, with 9 bases between. The CDR3 nucleotides read TGTGCCAGTAGTATAGTTCCGGGGGACACTGAAGCTTTCTTT. Protein sequence: CASSIVPGDTEAFF.

The chain has TRBV2 and TRBJ2-1; 9 bases line up with TRBD2. Unmatched junction bases numbered 8, after V lost 3 bases and J lost 5 bases. CDR1 and CDR2 from the germline V gene are SNHLY and FYNNEI. The CDR3 is made up of 16 amino acids. DNA for the CDR3: TGTGCCAGCAGTGATAGGGCCCTAGCGGGGAACAATGAGCAGTTCTTC. It translates to CASSDRALAGNNEQFF.